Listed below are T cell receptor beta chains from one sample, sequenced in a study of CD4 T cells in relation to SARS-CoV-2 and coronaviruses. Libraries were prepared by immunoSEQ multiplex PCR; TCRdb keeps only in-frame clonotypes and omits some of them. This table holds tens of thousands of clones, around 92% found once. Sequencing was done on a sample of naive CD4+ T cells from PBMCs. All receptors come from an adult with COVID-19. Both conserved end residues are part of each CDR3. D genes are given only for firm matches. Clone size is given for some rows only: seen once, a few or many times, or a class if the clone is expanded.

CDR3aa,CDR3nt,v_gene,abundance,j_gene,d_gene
CAISAVGTGGHEKLFF,TGTGCCATCAGTGCAGTAGGGACAGGGGGACATGAAAAACTGTTTTTT,TRBV10-3,once,TRBJ1-4,TRBD1
CASSPRTSGSGETQYF,TGTGCCAGCTCACCCCGGACTAGCGGGAGTGGAGAGACCCAGTACTTC,TRBV18,once,TRBJ2-5,TRBD2
CSGREETQYF,TGCAGCGGTCGTGAGGAGACCCAGTACTTC,TRBV29-1,NA,TRBJ2-5,NA
CASRPSGRSYEQYF,TGTGCCAGCAGACCTAGCGGGAGGTCCTACGAGCAGTACTTC,TRBV7-9,NA,TRBJ2-7,TRBD2
CAISEDRVTYEQYF,TGTGCCATCAGTGAGGACAGGGTCACTTACGAGCAGTACTTC,TRBV10-3,NA,TRBJ2-7,TRBD1
CASSQTHTIGTAPGEQYF,TGCGCCAGCAGCCAAACCCACACTATCGGGACAGCGCCCGGCGAGCAGTACTTC,TRBV4-1,NA,TRBJ2-7,TRBD1
CASSSEREDEQFF,TGTGCCAGCAGCTCAGAGCGGGAGGATGAGCAGTTCTTC,TRBV7-3,NA,TRBJ2-1,TRBD2
CASSSQSGSGETQYF,TGTGCCAGCAGCTCACAAAGCGGGAGTGGGGAGACCCAGTACTTC,TRBV7-3,NA,TRBJ2-5,TRBD2
CASSLAWGAQDTQYF,TGTGCCAGCAGCTTAGCGTGGGGGGCGCAAGATACGCAGTATTTT,TRBV7-2,NA,TRBJ2-3,NA
CASSATRGEKLFF,TGTGCCAGCAGCGCGACCAGGGGTGAAAAACTGTTTTTT,TRBV5-5,NA,TRBJ1-4,NA
CAISLTTSGLLPEQFF,TGTGCCATCAGTTTAACGACTAGCGGGTTACTGCCTGAGCAGTTCTTC,TRBV10-3,NA,TRBJ2-1,TRBD2
CAWRLNTGELFF,TGTGCCTGGAGACTAAACACCGGGGAGCTGTTTTTT,TRBV30,NA,TRBJ2-2,NA
CASSPPNSAADTQYF,TGCGCCAGCAGCCCACCCAACAGCGCGGCAGATACGCAGTATTTT,TRBV5-1,NA,TRBJ2-3,NA
CSGGDWSSYNEQFF,TGCAGCGGGGGGGACTGGAGCTCCTACAATGAGCAGTTCTTC,TRBV29-1,NA,TRBJ2-1,NA
CASSQGSLAGAVDTQYF,TGTGCCAGCAGCCAAGGGTCCCTAGCGGGAGCTGTAGATACGCAGTATTTT,TRBV3-1/TRBV3-2,few,TRBJ2-3,TRBD2
CATSDSRDREWQPQHF,TGTGCCACCAGTGATTCCCGGGACAGGGAGTGGCAGCCCCAGCATTTT,TRBV24-1,NA,TRBJ1-5,TRBD1
CASSLEGSGSRSDTQYF,TGTGCCAGCAGCTTGGAGGGTAGCGGGAGTAGGTCAGATACGCAGTATTTT,TRBV5-4,NA,TRBJ2-3,TRBD2
CASSWVGNTGELFF,TGTGCCAGCAGTTGGGTAGGGAACACCGGGGAGCTGTTTTTT,TRBV6-2/TRBV6-3,once,TRBJ2-2,NA
CASARGPQETQYF,TGTGCCAGCGCTAGGGGGCCACAAGAGACCCAGTACTTC,TRBV19,NA,TRBJ2-5,TRBD1
CASSLVSGEQYF,TGTGCCAGCAGTTTAGTATCGGGCGAGCAGTACTTC,TRBV28,NA,TRBJ2-7,NA
CASTWDGGELFF,TGTGCCAGCACCTGGGACGGCGGGGAGCTGTTTTTT,TRBV5-4,NA,TRBJ2-2,NA
CASSLTARTQETQYF,TGTGCCAGCAGCTTAACTGCGCGGACACAAGAGACCCAGTACTTC,TRBV7-3,NA,TRBJ2-5,NA
CASSLTYEQFF,TGTGCCAGCAGTTTAACGTATGAGCAGTTCTTC,TRBV28,NA,TRBJ2-1,NA
CASSPGLAGDSSYTQYF,TGTGCCAGCAGCCCAGGACTAGCGGGAGATTCTTCATATACGCAGTATTTT,TRBV5-4,NA,TRBJ2-3,TRBD2
CASSLAPYEQYF,TGTGCCAGCAGCTTGGCCCCTTACGAGCAGTACTTC,TRBV11-2,NA,TRBJ2-7,NA
CASSLVASGYNEQFF,TGTGCCAGCAGCTTAGTGGCTAGCGGGTACAATGAGCAGTTCTTC,TRBV7-2,once,TRBJ2-1,TRBD2
CASKSRPAYNEQFF,TGTGCCAGCAAATCCAGACCCGCCTACAATGAGCAGTTCTTC,TRBV6-6,NA,TRBJ2-1,NA
CASSQASGSYNEQFF,TGTGCCAGCTCACAAGCTAGCGGGAGTTACAATGAGCAGTTCTTC,TRBV18,NA,TRBJ2-1,TRBD2